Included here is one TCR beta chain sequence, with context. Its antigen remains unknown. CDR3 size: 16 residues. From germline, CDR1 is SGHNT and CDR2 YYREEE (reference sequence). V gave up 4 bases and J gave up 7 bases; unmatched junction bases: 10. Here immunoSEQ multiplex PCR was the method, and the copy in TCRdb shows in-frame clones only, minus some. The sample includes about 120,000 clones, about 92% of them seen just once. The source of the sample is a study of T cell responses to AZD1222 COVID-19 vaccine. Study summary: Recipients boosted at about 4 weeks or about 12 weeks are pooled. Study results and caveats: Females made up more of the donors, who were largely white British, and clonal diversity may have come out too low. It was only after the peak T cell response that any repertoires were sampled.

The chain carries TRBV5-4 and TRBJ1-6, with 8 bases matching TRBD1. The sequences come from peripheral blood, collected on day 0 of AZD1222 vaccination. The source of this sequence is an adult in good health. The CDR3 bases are TGTGCCAGCAGCGTAGTAGGACAGGGACTGAATTCACCCCTCCACTTT. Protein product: CASSVVGQGLNSPLHF.